The 30 T cell receptor beta chains below come from one sample, sequenced in a study of metastatic and nonmetastatic thyroid tumors. From the PCR reads, TCRdb re-called clones with MiXCR. Found here are some 86,000 clones, approximately 13% of them singletons; the top ten hold 7% to 10%. All patients were treatment-naive before thyroid surgery. Source material: tumor tissue. All receptors come from a female donor with papillary thyroid cancer or a benign thyroid nodule (not recorded which). Some clones in this sample may be carry-over from other donors' samples.

This clone has ten or more counts. This chain connects TRBV7-8 to TRBJ1-6, with D uncertain. V lost 3 bases and J 11 bases, leaving 14 bases between the germline ends. CDR3 length equals 14 residues. Per the germline V gene, CDR1 is SGHVS and CDR2 is FQNEAQ. Here the CDR3 DNA reads TGTGCCAGCAGCTTTTCACCCCGGGAGGCACCCCTCCACTTT. Translation: CASSFSPREAPLHF.

This clone was seen many times. The chain carries TRBV2 and TRBJ1-2; D gene unclear. This CDR3 comprises 13 residues. V lost 8 bases to trimming and J lost 4 bases, with 14 bases between them. In germline, CDR1 is SNHLY, CDR2 FYNNEI. DNA of the CDR3: TGTGCCAGCCCAGAAAGGCAACTCTATGGCTACACCTTC. Translating gives CASPERQLYGYTF.

Worth noting for this clone: No conserved phenylalanine or tryptophan is present at the end of the CDR3, so a read error is the likely explanation. This chain links TRBV6-4 with TRBJ2-2, with D tentatively TRBD2 (6 bases). This CDR3 has 17 amino acids. V was pared by 5 bases and J by 10 bases, with 26 bases between. Germline CDR1 and CDR2: MRHNA and SNTAGT. CDR3 loop: CASSRPRGRGNTVELFS. Written as DNA, the CDR3 is TGTGCCAGCAGTCGACCTCGCGGGCGGGGAAACACTGTGGAGCTGTTTTCT.

The J gene is TRBJ2-7, the V gene TRBV7-2, with a possible D match to TRBD1 (5 bases). The ends were cut back, 4 bases at V and 2 bases at J, with 12 bases in the middle. The CDR3 has 14 amino acids. Germline CDR1 SGHTA, CDR2 FQGNSA. The CDR3 DNA sequence: TGTGCCAGCAGCTCCACAGGAAGGGCCTACGAGCAGTACTTC. Residues: CASSSTGRAYEQYF.

This clone was picked up a small number of times. Within the sample, other DNA sequences also encode this same CDR3. The V call is TRBV5-4, the J call TRBJ2-7; D remains ambiguous. Germline V gene lookup returns CDR1 SGHNT and CDR2 YYREEE (reference sequence). The CDR3 covers 12 residues. Trimming cost V 0 bases and J 6 bases, with 7 bases left between them. CDR3 loop: CASSLAVGEQYF. Here the CDR3 DNA reads TGTGCCAGCAGCTTGGCCGTGGGCGAGCAGTACTTC. Looking up the rest from reference TRBV5-4 and TRBJ2-7 gives the full variable domain: ETGVTQSPTHLIKTRGQQVTLRCSSQSGHNTVSWYQQALGQGPQFIFQYYREEENGRGNFPPRFSGLQFPNYSSELNVNALELDDSALYLCASSLAVGEQYFGPGTRLTVT.

This clone occurred many times. This may be a read error: a much more frequent sequence differs by one nucleotide. J is TRBJ2-7 and V is TRBV12-3 or TRBV12-4, with TRBD2 matching over 7 bases. CDR3 length equals 14 residues. The trim removed 5 bases at V and 4 bases at J, leaving 8 bases unmatched. The CDR3 DNA reads as TGTGCCAGCAGTCCCGAACTAGCGCCTTACGAGCAGTACTTC. As protein: CASSPELAPYEQYF.

This clone was found many times. The rearrangement links TRBV30 to TRBJ1-3; TRBD1 agrees at 7 bases. Trimming at V came to 0 bases and at J to 4 bases, leaving 9 bases not matched to a gene. This CDR3 is 16 amino acids long. Germline V lookup: CDR1 GTSNPN, CDR2 SVGIG (reference sequence). The chain's CDR3 is CAWSVQGRGRGNTIYF. The DNA for the CDR3 is TGTGCCTGGAGTGTACAGGGCAGGGGGAGGGGAAACACCATATATTTT.

This clone was counted only a few times. This chain uses TRBV19 with TRBJ1-2; 11 bases map to TRBD1. In germline, CDR1 is LNHDA, CDR2 SQIVND (reference sequence). The CDR3 covers 16 residues. Trimming cost V 5 bases and J 3 bases; bases outside gene matches: 8. The CDR3 sequence is CASSRRTGGAHYGYTF. Written as DNA, the CDR3 is TGTGCCAGTAGTCGTCGGACAGGGGGCGCCCACTATGGCTACACCTTC. Together with reference TRBV19 and TRBJ1-2, the CDR3 gives the full variable domain: DGGITQSPKYLFRKEGQNVTLSCEQNLNHDAMYWYRQDPGQGLRLIYYSQIVNDFQKGDIAEGYSVSREKKESFPLTVTSAQKNPTAFYLCASSRRTGGAHYGYTFGSGTRLTVV.

This clone was counted at least ten times. This sequence joins TRBV6-1 and TRBJ1-3; TRBD1 matches 9 bases. The CDR3 covers 13 residues. Trimming cost V 9 bases and J 4 bases; bases outside gene matches: 4. Germline V gene lookup returns CDR1 MNHNS and CDR2 SASEGT. CDR3: CASDRGFGNTIYF. DNA of the CDR3: TGTGCCAGTGACAGGGGGTTCGGAAACACCATATATTTT.

Worth noting for this clone: This CDR3 is missing its conserved last phenylalanine or tryptophan, likely due to a read error. CDR3 DNA: TGTGCCAGCACCGGACAGTGGGATTCCAATCAGCCCCAGCATCTT. Translated: CASTGQWDSNQPQHL. V usage is TRBV6-1 and J usage is TRBJ1-5, with D possibly TRBD1 on 6 matching bases. V was pared by 7 bases and J by 3 bases, with 16 bases between. This CDR3 region has 15 residues. The V gene's germline CDR1 is MNHNS and CDR2 SASEGT.

This clone was recorded a few times. A read error may explain this, as a much larger clone is one base away. The chain links TRBV6-1 to TRBJ2-4; possibly TRBD2 for D (5 bases). This CDR3 contains 12 residues. Germline lookup yields CDR1 MNHNS and CDR2 SASEGT. In DNA, the CDR3 is TGTGCCGGCAGTGAATGGGAGTACATTCAGTACTTC. This gives the protein CAGSEWEYIQYF.

This clone came up many times. Other DNA sequences in the same sample also yield this CDR3. V is TRBV5-1 and J is TRBJ2-5; tentatively, D is TRBD1 (5 bases). V lost 0 bases to trimming and J lost 2 bases, with 5 bases between them. CDR1 is SGHRS and CDR2 is YFSETQ in the germline V gene. This CDR3 comprises 13 residues. The CDR3 DNA follows: TGCGCCAGCAGCTTGGAGGGGCAAGAGACCCAGTACTTC. Encoded protein: CASSLEGQETQYF.

This clone was observed at least ten times. This chain uses TRBV27 with TRBJ2-3; 8 nucleotides agree with TRBD2. Germline CDR1 MNHEY, CDR2 SMNVEV (reference sequence). The CDR3 consists of 16 residues. V shed 4 bases, J shed 2 bases, and the junction held 8 bases outside the gene matches. This chain's CDR3 is CASSSVLAASTDTQYF. Written as DNA, the CDR3 is TGTGCCAGCAGTTCCGTACTAGCGGCCTCCACAGATACGCAGTATTTT.

V is TRBV20-1 and J is TRBJ2-3, with TRBD2 matching over 11 bases. The germline CDR1 and CDR2 sequences are DFQATT and SNEGSKA (reference sequence). This CDR3 has 14 residues. The trim removed 6 bases at V and 4 bases at J, leaving 6 bases unmatched. The CDR3 sequence: CSAGTSGSSDTQYF. Written as DNA, the CDR3 is TGCAGTGCCGGGACTAGCGGTAGCTCAGATACGCAGTATTTT.

Ten or more counts support this clone. The chain couples TRBV27 to TRBJ1-2; D might be TRBD1 (6 bases). V gave up 6 bases and J gave up 8 bases, with 13 bases separating them. This CDR3 region has 12 residues. Looked up from germline, CDR1 is MNHEY and CDR2 is SMNVEV (reference sequence). For the CDR3, the DNA is TGTGCCAGCAGCCAAACAGGGCTCGGCTACACCTTC. As protein: CASSQTGLGYTF.

This clone was observed many times. The chain carries TRBV20-1 and TRBJ2-1; 10 nucleotides match TRBD2. Germline CDR1 and CDR2: DFQATT and SNEGSKA (reference sequence). The V segment lost 7 bases and the J segment 10 bases; nucleotides outside the gene matches: 13. The CDR3 is made up of 14 amino acids. CDR3 loop: CSVRPAGGHREQFF. The CDR3 DNA is TGCAGTGTCAGGCCAGCGGGAGGGCATCGGGAGCAGTTCTTC.

This clone was recorded at least ten times. V usage is TRBV6-1 and J usage is TRBJ2-7, with 9 bases lining up with TRBD1. Germline V CDR1 and CDR2: MNHNS, SASEGT. The CDR3 is 14 residues long. The V and J ends lost 6 bases and 3 bases, in that order; junction bases with no gene match: 6. DNA for the CDR3: TGTGCCAGCAGAACCACGGGACAGGGCTACGAGCAGTACTTC. Its protein is CASRTTGQGYEQYF.

CDR3 protein: CASSLVSGQVLTQYF. CDR3 nucleotide sequence: TGTGCCAGCAGCTTAGTGTCCGGGCAGGTGTTGACCCAGTACTTC. V is TRBV7-8 and J is TRBJ2-5, with no clear D. Germline assignment: CDR1 SGHVS and CDR2 FQNEAQ. The CDR3 length is 15 residues. Trimming stripped 1 base from V and 7 bases from J, with 16 bases between.

The table lists this clone with many counts. The V gene is TRBV3-1, the J gene TRBJ2-1; no clear D. CDR3 length equals 18 residues. CDR1 and CDR2 (germline): LGHDT, YNNKEL (reference sequence). The V end lost 4 bases, the J end lost 2 bases, and 21 bases lay between the germline ends. The CDR3 nucleotides read TGTGCCAGCAGCCTTTGGACCAATTACAAAGGGACCTACAATGAGCAGTTCTTC. Translating it yields CASSLWTNYKGTYNEQFF.

This clone was counted ten times or more. The chain has TRBV11-1 and TRBJ2-3, with D maybe TRBD2 (5 bases). CDR3 length equals 16 residues. The V end lost 5 bases, the J end lost 0 bases, and 15 bases lay between the germline ends. Germline values: CDR1 SGHAT, CDR2 FQDESV (reference sequence). This CDR3 reads CASSVSASPSTDTQYF. Written as DNA, the CDR3 is TGTGCCAGCAGCGTTTCGGCTAGCCCAAGCACAGATACGCAGTATTTT.

As concerns this clone: A much larger clone lies a single base off, so this may be a read error. CDR3 protein: CVSSFFGDPTDTQYF. CDR3 coding DNA: TGTGTCAGCAGCTTCTTCGGGGATCCCACAGATACGCAGTATTTT. The chain combines TRBV11-2 with TRBJ2-3, with a tentative D call TRBD2 (5 bases). Germline assignment: CDR1 SGHAT and CDR2 FQNNGV. This CDR3 region has 15 residues.

This clone occurred a few times. This rearrangement joins TRBV2 to TRBJ1-2, with 8 bases that match TRBD1. From germline, CDR1 is SNHLY and CDR2 FYNNEI. V was pared by 6 bases and J by 8 bases, with 11 bases of the junction left unmatched. The CDR3 is 14 amino acids. The CDR3 sequence: CASRSRQGSEGYTF. The CDR3 DNA follows: TGTGCCAGCAGATCTAGACAGGGGTCAGAAGGCTACACCTTC.

Sample share makes this clone medium-sized. V usage is TRBV5-1 and J usage is TRBJ2-1; TRBD1 aligns across 9 bases. Germline values: CDR1 SGHRS, CDR2 YFSETQ. This CDR3 is built from 17 residues. Trimming at V came to 4 bases and at J to 6 bases, leaving 14 bases not matched to a gene. The CDR3 loop reads CASSPGGGDRVFNEQFF. The DNA of the CDR3 is TGCGCCAGCAGCCCAGGGGGAGGGGACAGGGTTTTCAATGAGCAGTTCTTC.

This clone was observed a few times. A clone one base away is much larger, so this may be a read error. The V gene is TRBV15, the J gene TRBJ2-1; 7 nucleotides line up with TRBD2. Germline trimming cut 3 bases from V and 3 bases from J; bases unmatched to any gene: 14. The germline CDR1 and CDR2 sequences are LNHNV and YYDKDF (reference sequence). The CDR3 is made up of 18 amino acids. The CDR3 sequence is CATSRARVGGSLYNEQFF. The CDR3 DNA reads as TGTGCCACCAGCAGGGCCCGAGTAGGCGGGAGCCTCTACAATGAGCAGTTCTTC.

This clone was picked up many times. The genes are TRBV28 and TRBJ2-7; possibly TRBD1 for D (6 bases). This CDR3 spans 14 amino acids. V lost 4 bases, J lost 1 base, and 11 bases lay in between. CDR1 is MDHEN, CDR2 SYDVKM, per germline. CDR3 sequence reads: CASSSQGISYEQYF. The CDR3 coding sequence is TGTGCCAGCAGTTCTCAGGGGATTTCCTACGAGCAGTACTTC.

The sample holds many counts of this clone. The V and J genes are TRBV7-9 and TRBJ2-5; no firm D call. CDR3 size: 14 residues. V was shortened by 1 base and J by 0 bases, with 6 bases between the two germline ends. Germline CDR1 reads SEHNR; CDR2 reads FQNEAQ (reference sequence). CDR3 bases: TGTGCCAGCAGCTTAGACAGCTACCAAGAGACCCAGTACTTC. Its protein is CASSLDSYQETQYF.

This clone was counted many times. V and J are TRBV4-1 and TRBJ2-1; D uncertain. Looked up from germline, CDR1 is MGHRA and CDR2 is YSYEKL. The CDR3 has 13 residues. The ends were cut back, 0 bases at V and 5 bases at J, with 5 bases in the middle. Here the CDR3 DNA reads TGCGCCAGCAGCCAAGAGAGGCACAATGAGCAGTTCTTC. Its translation: CASSQERHNEQFF.

This clone was observed many times. The CDR3 bases are TGTGCCTGGTCGCGGGACACTAATCAGCCCCAGCATTTT. Amino acids: CAWSRDTNQPQHF. The rearrangement links TRBV30 to TRBJ1-5, with D perhaps matching TRBD1 (6 bases). Germline loops: CDR1 GTSNPN, CDR2 SVGIG (reference sequence). The V and J ends lost 5 bases and 4 bases respectively, with 12 bases between them. The CDR3 consists of 13 residues.

This clone turned up a few times. A clone one base away is much larger, so this may be a read error. The chain employs TRBV12-3 or TRBV12-4 and TRBJ2-3, with 13 nucleotides matching TRBD2. This CDR3 is built from 17 residues. After removal of 6 bases from V and 5 bases from J, the junction contained 11 bases not matched to a gene. Here the CDR3 reads CASRTSGTSGKKDTQYF. DNA for the CDR3: TGTGCCAGCAGAACCTCCGGGACTAGCGGGAAGAAAGATACGCAGTATTTT.

This clone was counted ten times or more. The J gene is TRBJ2-2, the V gene TRBV2, with D unresolved. This CDR3 has 14 amino acids. Trimming left V 2 bases short and J 5 bases short, with 9 bases between. Germline CDR1 is SNHLY and CDR2 is FYNNEI. As DNA, the CDR3 is TGTGCCAGCAGTGAAACCTTTGGGACCGGGGAGCTGTTTTTT. The encoded protein is CASSETFGTGELFF. Using reference TRBV2 and TRBJ2-2 for the parts outside the CDR3, the full variable domain is EPEVTQTPSHQVTQMGQEVILRCVPISNHLYFYWYRQILGQKVEFLVSFYNNEISEKSEIFDDQFSVERPDGSNFTLKIRSTKLEDSAMYFCASSETFGTGELFFGEGSRLTVL.